The sample holds a few counts of the clone carrying this T cell receptor beta chain. This entry is derived from a study of shared clonotypes between healthy human individuals. Only in-frame clones appear in the TCRdb table, and some are missing; sequencing was by immunoSEQ multiplex PCR. The sample consists of around 480,000 clones, approximately 79% of them appearing once. Germline V gene lookup returns CDR1 MDHEN and CDR2 SYDVKM. The germline V and J ends were trimmed by 5 bases and 3 bases, with 17 bases remaining between them. The CDR3 is 15 residues long. Sequencing used PBMCs. The V and J genes are TRBV28 and TRBJ2-7, with D possibly TRBD2 on 5 matching bases. This receptor was identified in a woman aged 35 to 49 in good health. Some clones in this sample may be carry-over from other donors' samples. In DNA, the CDR3 is TGTGCCAGCAGTACCCCCCGGGGAGAGGGCTACGAGCAGTACTTC. It translates to CASSTPRGEGYEQYF.